This T cell receptor beta chain is from a study of graft-versus-host responses after intestinal transplantation. Study details: Every recipient had anti-thymocyte globulin induction and around 3 years of tacrolimus plus steroids.

The authors seeded roughly 200,000 CFSE-labeled responder cells together with roughly 200,000 irradiated stimulator cells tagged with violet dye. This clone was observed a handful of times. V gave up 1 base and J gave up 2 bases, with 9 bases separating them. The germline V gene encodes CDR1 SGHNT and CDR2 YYREEE (reference sequence). The CDR3 spans 14 residues. Findings and caveats of the study: Early post-transplant HvG declines tracked with peak circulating GvH clone levels.

The method was immunoSEQ multiplex PCR; TCRdb's version includes in-frame clones alone and lacks a portion of them. Among around 5,000 clones, around 25% were seen once, and the ten largest hold 2.5% to 3.5%. The sample was alloreactive CD4+ T cells from a mixed lymphocyte reaction culture, taken before transplantation. Subset noted: CFSE-low proliferating T cells sorted from roughly 6-day pre-transplant mixed lymphocyte reaction (GvH or HvG direction). The sequence was obtained from a human patient who was an organ donor for intestinal transplantation. V and J are TRBV5-4 and TRBJ1-1; D gene unclear. The CDR3 coding sequence is TGTGCCAGCAGCTTGCTCACGGTAAACACTGAAGCTTTCTTT. Its protein product is CASSLLTVNTEAFF.